This TCR beta chain appears in the sequencing data of a study of response to subunit inactivated influenza vaccine. TCRdb reprocessed the RT-PCR reads via MiXCR and lists one record per CDR3 protein. Among about 520,000 distinct CDR3 sequences listed, about 25% were seen once. Study conclusions and caveats: Authors suggested each seasonal flu vaccination may recruit only limited numbers of new T cells.

V dropped 2 bases and J dropped 2; count of bases not matched to a gene: 8. CDR3 length: 16 residues. Germline CDR1 reads MNHEY; CDR2 reads SMNVEV (reference sequence). Points on this clonotype: Its antigen is not known.

V usage is TRBV27 and J usage is TRBJ2-7; 8 nucleotides align to TRBD2. Here the sequenced sample was CD4+ T cells sorted from PBMCs, taken roughly 5 days after vaccination. The origin of this receptor is a man aged 50 or older who received an inactivated influenza vaccine. This chain's CDR3 is CASSLGEGLVPYEQYF. Written as DNA, the CDR3 is TGTGCCAGCAGTTTAGGAGAGGGACTAGTTCCCTACGAGCAGTACTTC.